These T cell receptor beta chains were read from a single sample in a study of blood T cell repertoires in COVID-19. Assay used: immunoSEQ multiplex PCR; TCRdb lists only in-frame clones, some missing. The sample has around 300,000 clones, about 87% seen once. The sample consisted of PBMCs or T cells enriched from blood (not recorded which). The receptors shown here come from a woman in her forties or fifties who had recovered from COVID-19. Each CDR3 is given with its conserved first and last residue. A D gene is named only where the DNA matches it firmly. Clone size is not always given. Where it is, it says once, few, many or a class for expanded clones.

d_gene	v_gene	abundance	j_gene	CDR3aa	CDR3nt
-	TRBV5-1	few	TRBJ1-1	CASSPELFTEAFF	TGCGCCAGCAGCCCGGAGCTCTTCACTGAAGCTTTCTTT
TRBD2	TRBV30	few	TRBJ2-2	CAWSVRLADGELFF	TGTGCCTGGAGTGTAAGACTAGCAGACGGGGAGCTGTTTTTT
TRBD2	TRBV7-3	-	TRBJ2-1	CASSYSGLAGVSEQFF	TGTGCCAGCAGCTACTCGGGACTAGCGGGAGTTAGTGAGCAGTTCTTC
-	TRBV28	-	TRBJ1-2	CASSLLRVHGYTF	TGTGCCAGCAGTTTACTCAGGGTGCACGGCTACACCTTC
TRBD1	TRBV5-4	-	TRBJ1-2	CASSFGDRGNYGYTF	TGTGCCAGCAGCTTTGGTGACAGGGGGAACTATGGCTACACCTTC
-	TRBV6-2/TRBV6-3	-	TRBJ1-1	CASSYTFGGTEAFF	TGTGCCAGCAGTTACACATTCGGAGGCACTGAAGCTTTCTTT
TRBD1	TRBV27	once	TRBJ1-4	CASTYRGGPNEKLFF	TGTGCCAGCACTTATCGAGGGGGCCCTAATGAAAAACTGTTTTTT
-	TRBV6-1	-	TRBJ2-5	CASNELSGRETQYF	TGTGCCAGCAATGAACTTAGCGGTAGGGAGACCCAGTACTTC
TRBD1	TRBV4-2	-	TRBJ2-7	CASSQRDRGPSYEQYF	TGTGCCAGCAGCCAACGAGACAGGGGGCCCTCCTACGAGCAGTACTTC
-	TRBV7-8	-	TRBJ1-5	CASSLQEVNQPQHF	TGTGCCAGCAGCTTACAAGAGGTCAATCAGCCCCAGCATTTT
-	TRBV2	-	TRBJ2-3	CASRTEGLGTDTQYF	TGTGCCAGCAGGACGGAGGGGCTGGGCACAGATACGCAGTATTTT
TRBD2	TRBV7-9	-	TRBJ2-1	CASSSKPGLVVENEQFF	TGTGCCAGCAGCTCAAAACCGGGACTAGTTGTAGAGAATGAGCAGTTCTTC